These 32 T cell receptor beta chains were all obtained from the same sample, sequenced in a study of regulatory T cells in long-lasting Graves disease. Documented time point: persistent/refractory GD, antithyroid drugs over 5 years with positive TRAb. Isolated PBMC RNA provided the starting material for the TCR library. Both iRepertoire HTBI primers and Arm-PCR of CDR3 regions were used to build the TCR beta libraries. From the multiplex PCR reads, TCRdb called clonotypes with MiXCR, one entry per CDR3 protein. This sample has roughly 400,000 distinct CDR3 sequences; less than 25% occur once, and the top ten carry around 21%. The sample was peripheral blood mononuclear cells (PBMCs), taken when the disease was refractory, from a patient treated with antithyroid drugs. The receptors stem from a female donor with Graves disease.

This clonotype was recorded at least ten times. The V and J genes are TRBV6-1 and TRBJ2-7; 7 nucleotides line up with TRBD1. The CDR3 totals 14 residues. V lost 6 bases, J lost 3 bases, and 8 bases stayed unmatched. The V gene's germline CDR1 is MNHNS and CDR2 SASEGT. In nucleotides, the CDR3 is TGTGCCAGCAGCTCCGAGACAGGGTTCTACGAGCAGTACTTC. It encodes CASSSETGFYEQYF.

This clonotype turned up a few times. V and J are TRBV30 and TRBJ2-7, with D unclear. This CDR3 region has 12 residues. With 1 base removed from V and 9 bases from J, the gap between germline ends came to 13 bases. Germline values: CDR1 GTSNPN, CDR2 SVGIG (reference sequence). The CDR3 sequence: CAWSDTSTGQYF. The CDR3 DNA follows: TGTGCCTGGAGTGACACTTCTACGGGGCAGTACTTC.

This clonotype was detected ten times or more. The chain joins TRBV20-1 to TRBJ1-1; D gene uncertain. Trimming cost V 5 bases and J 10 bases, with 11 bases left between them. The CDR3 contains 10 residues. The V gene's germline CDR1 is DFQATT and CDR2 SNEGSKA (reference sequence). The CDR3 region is CSAEREGAFF. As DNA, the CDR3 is TGCAGTGCTGAGAGGGAAGGAGCTTTCTTT.

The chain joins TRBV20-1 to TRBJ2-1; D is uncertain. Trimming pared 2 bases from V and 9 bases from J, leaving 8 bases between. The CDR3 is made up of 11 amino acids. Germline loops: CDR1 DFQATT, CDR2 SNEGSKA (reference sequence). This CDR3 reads CSARYTVEQFF. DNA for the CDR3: TGCAGTGCTAGATACACTGTTGAGCAGTTCTTC.

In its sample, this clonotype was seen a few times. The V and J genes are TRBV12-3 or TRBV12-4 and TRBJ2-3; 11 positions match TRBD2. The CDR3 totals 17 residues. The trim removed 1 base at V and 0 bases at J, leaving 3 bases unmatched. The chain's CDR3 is CASSLVPSGRSTDTQYF. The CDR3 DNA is TGTGCCAGCAGTTTAGTGCCTAGCGGGAGGAGCACAGATACGCAGTATTTT.

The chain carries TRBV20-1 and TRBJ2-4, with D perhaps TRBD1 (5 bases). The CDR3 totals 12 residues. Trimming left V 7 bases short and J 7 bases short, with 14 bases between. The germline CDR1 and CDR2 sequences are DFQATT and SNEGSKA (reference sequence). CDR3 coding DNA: TGCAGTGAGGCCAGGGTTCAGAACATTCAGTACTTC. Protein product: CSEARVQNIQYF.

The CDR3 nucleotides are TGTGCCAGCGGAGGCTGGGGAAATACGCAGTATTTT. As protein: CASGGWGNTQYF. This sequence joins TRBV28 and TRBJ2-3, with D possibly TRBD2 on 5 matching bases. CDR3 length: 12 residues. With 8 bases removed from V and 7 bases from J, the gap between germline ends came to 13 bases. CDR1 is MDHEN and CDR2 is SYDVKM in the germline V gene.

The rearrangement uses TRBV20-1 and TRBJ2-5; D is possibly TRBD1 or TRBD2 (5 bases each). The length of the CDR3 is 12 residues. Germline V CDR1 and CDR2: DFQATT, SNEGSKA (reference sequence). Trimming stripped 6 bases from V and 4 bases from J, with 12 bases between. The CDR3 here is CSARGGSETQYF. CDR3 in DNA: TGCAGTGCGCGTGGGGGTTCAGAGACCCAGTACTTC.

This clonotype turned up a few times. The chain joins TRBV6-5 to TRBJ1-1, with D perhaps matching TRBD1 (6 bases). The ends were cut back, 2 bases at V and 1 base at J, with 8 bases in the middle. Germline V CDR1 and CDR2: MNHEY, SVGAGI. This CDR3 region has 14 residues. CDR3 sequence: CASSYTGANTEAFF. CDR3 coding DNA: TGTGCCAGCAGTTACACGGGGGCGAACACTGAAGCTTTCTTT.

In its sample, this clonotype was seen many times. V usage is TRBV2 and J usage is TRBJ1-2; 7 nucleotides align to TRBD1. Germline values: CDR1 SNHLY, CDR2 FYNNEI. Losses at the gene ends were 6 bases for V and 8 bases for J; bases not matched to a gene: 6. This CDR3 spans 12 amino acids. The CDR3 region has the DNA TGTGCCAGCAGCGACAGGGTCGACGGCTACACCTTC. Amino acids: CASSDRVDGYTF.

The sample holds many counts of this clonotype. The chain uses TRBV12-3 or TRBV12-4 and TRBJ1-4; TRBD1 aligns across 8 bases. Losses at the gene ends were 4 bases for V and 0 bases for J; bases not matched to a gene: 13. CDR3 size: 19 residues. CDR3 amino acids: CASSSRTGRDLPTNEKLFF. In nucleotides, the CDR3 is TGTGCCAGCAGTTCCCGGACAGGGAGGGATTTACCAACTAATGAAAAACTGTTTTTT.

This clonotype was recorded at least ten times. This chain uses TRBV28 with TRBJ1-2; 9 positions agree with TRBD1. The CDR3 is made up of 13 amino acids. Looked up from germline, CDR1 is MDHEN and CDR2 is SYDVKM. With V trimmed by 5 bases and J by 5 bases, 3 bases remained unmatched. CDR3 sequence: CASSTTGGYGYTF. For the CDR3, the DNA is TGTGCCAGCAGTACGACAGGGGGTTATGGCTACACCTTC.

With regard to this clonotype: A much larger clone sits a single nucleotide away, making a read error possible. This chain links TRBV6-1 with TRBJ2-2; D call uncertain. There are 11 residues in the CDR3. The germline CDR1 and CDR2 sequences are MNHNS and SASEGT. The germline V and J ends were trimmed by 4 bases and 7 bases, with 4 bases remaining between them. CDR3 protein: CASSGFGELFF. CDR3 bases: TGTGCCAGCAGTGGGTTCGGGGAGCTGTTTTTT.

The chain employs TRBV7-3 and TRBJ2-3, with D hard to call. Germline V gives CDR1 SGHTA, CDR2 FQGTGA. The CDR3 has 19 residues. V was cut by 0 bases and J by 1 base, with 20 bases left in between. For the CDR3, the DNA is TGTGCCAGCAGCTTAACGTCGGGTTTGTCCGGCGTTGGCACAGATACGCAGTATTTT. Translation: CASSLTSGLSGVGTDTQYF.

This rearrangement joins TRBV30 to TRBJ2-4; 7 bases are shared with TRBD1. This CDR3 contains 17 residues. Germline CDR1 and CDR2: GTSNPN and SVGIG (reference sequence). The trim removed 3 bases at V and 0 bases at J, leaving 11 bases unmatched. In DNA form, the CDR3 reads TGTGCCTGGAGCGGAAGAGACACAGGGGTAGCCAAAAACATTCAGTACTTC. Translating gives CAWSGRDTGVAKNIQYF.

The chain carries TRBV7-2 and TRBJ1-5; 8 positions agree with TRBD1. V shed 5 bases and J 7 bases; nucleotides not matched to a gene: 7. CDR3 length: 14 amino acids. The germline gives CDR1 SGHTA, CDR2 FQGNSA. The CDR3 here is CASSLKTGEQPQHF. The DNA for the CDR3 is TGTGCCAGCAGCCTCAAGACAGGGGAACAGCCCCAGCATTTT. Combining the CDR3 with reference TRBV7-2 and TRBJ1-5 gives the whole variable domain GAGVSQSPSNKVTEKGKDVELRCDPISGHTALYWYRQSLGQGLEFLIYFQGNSAPDKSGLPSDRFSAERTGGSVSTLTIQRTQQEDSAVYLCASSLKTGEQPQHFGDGTRLSIL.

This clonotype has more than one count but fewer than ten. The DNA of the CDR3 is TGTGCCAGTAGTAGAACGTGGGTCTCTGGAAACACCATATATTTT. Its protein is CASSRTWVSGNTIYF. The rearrangement uses TRBV19 and TRBJ1-3; no clear D gene. V gave up 4 bases and J gave up 0 bases, with 10 bases separating them. The CDR3 length is 15 residues. CDR1 and CDR2 from the germline V gene are LNHDA and SQIVND (reference sequence).

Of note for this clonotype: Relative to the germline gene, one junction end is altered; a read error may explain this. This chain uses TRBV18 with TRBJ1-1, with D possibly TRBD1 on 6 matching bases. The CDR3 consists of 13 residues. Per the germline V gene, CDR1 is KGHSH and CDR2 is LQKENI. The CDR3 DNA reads TGTGTCAGCTCACCGGGACAGAACACTGAAGCTTTCTTT. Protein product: CVSSPGQNTEAFF. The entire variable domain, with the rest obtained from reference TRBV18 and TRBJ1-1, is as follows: NAGVMQNPRHLVRRRGQEARLRCSPMKGHSHVYWYRQLPEEGLKFMVYLQKENIIDESGMPKERFSAEFPKEGPSILRIQQVVRGDSAAYFCVSSPGQNTEAFFGQGTRLTVV.

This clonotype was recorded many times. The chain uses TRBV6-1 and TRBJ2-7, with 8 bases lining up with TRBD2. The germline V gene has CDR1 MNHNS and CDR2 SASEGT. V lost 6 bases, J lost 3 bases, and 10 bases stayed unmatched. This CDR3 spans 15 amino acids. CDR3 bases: TGTGCCAGCAGGACCCGGCTAGCGGGCCGCTACGAGCAGTACTTC. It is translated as CASRTRLAGRYEQYF.

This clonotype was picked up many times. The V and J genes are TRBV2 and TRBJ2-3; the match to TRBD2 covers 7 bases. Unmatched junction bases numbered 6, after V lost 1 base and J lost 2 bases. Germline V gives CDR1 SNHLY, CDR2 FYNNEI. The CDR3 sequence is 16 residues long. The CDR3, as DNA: TGTGCCAGCAGTGAAGAGTGGGCGGGAGACACAGATACGCAGTATTTT. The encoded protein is CASSEEWAGDTDTQYF.

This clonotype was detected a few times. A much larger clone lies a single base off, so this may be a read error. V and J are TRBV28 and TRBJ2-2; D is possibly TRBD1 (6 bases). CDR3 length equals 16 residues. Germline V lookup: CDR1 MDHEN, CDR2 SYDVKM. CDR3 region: CASSLRVGQNSGELVF. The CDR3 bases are TGTGCCAGCAGTTTGAGGGTTGGACAGAATTCCGGGGAGCTGGTTTTT.

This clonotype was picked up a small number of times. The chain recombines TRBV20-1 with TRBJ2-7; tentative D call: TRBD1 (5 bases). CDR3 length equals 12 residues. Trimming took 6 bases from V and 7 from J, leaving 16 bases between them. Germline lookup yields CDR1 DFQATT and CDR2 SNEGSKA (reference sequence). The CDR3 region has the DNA TGCAGTGCCTTTAAAGCAGGGAAGGAGCAGTACTTC. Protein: CSAFKAGKEQYF.

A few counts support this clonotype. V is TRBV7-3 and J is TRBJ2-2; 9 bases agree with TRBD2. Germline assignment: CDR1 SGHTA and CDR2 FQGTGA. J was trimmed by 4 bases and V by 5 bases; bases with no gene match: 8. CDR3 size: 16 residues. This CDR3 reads CASSLIAGAATGELFF. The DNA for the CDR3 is TGTGCCAGCAGCCTAATAGCGGGAGCGGCCACCGGGGAGCTGTTTTTT.

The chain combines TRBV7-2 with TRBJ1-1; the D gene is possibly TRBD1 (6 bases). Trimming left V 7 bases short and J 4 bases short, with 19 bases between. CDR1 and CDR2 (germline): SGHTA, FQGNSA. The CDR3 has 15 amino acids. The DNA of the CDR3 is TGTGCCAGCACCGAAAACTCAGGGGTTATCACTGAAGCTTTCTTT. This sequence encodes CASTENSGVITEAFF.

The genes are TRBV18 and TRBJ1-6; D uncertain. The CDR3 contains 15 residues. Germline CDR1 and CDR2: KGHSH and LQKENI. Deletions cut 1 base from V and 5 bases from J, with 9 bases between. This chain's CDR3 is CASSPLGEDNSPLHF. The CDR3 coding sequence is TGTGCCAGCTCACCACTCGGGGAGGATAATTCACCCCTCCACTTT.

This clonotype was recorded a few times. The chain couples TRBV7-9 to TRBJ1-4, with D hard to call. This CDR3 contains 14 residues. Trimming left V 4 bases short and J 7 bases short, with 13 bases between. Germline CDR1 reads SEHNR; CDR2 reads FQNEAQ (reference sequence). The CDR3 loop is CASSSDGRREKLFF. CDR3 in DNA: TGTGCCAGCAGCTCCGATGGGAGGCGTGAAAAACTGTTTTTT.

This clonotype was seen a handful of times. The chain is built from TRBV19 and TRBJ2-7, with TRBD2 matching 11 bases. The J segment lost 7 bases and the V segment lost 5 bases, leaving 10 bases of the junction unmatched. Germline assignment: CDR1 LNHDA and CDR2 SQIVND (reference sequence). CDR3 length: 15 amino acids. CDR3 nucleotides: TGTGCCAGTAGTGAAACCGGGACTAGCGGCGTGGAGCAGTACTTC. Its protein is CASSETGTSGVEQYF.

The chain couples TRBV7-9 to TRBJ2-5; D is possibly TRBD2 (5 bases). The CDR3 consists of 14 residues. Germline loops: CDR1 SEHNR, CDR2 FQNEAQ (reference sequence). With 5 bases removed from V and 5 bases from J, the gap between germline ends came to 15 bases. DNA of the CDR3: TGTGCCAGCAGCCCACCGGACGGGGAGGAGACCCAGTACTTC. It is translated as CASSPPDGEETQYF.

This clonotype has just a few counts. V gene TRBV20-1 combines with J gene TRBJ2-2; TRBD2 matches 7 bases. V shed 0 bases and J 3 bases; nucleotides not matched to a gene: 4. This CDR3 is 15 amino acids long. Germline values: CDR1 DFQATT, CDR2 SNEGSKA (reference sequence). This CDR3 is CSARDLAGDTGELFF. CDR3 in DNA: TGCAGTGCTAGAGATCTGGCGGGAGACACCGGGGAGCTGTTTTTT.

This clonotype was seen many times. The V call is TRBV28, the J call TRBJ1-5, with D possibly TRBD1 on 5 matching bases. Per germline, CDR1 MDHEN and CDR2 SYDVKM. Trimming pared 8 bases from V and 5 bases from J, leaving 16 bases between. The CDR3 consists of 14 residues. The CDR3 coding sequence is TGTGCCAGCTGTGAGCAGTGGGGGTATCAGCCCCAGCATTTT. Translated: CASCEQWGYQPQHF.

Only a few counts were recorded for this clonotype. The CDR3 protein is CASTRDGTGPQHF. The DNA for the CDR3 is TGTGCCAGCACACGCGATGGGACGGGGCCCCAGCATTTT. The V call is TRBV9, the J call TRBJ1-5; D perhaps matches TRBD1 (5 bases). V shed 6 bases and J shed 9 bases, with 16 bases lying between them. Germline V CDR1 and CDR2: SGDLS, YYNGEE. The CDR3 covers 13 residues.

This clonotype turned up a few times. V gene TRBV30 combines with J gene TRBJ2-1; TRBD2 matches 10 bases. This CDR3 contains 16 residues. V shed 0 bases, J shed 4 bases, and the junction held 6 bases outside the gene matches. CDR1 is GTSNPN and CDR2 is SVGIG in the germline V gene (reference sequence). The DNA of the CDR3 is TGTGCCTGGAGTGTGGGTCTAGCGGGAGAATACAATGAGCAGTTCTTC. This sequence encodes CAWSVGLAGEYNEQFF.